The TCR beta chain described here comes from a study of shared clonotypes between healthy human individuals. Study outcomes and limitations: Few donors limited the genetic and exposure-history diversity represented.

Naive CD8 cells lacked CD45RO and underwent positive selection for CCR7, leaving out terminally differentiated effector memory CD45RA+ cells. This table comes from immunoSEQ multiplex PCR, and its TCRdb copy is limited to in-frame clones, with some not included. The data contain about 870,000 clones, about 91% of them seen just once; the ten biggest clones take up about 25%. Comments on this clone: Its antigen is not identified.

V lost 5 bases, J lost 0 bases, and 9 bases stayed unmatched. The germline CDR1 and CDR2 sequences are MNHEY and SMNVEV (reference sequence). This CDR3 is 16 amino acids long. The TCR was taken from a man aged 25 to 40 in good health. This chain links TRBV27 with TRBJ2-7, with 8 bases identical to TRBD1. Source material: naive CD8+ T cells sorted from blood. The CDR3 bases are TGTGCCAGCAGTGCCTCGACAGGGGTTGTCTCCTACGAGCAGTACTTC. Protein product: CASSASTGVVSYEQYF.